These 28 T cell receptor beta chains originate from one sample sequenced in a study of T cell responses to AZD1222 COVID-19 vaccine. The table came from immunoSEQ multiplex PCR; TCRdb's copy has only in-frame clones and leaves some out. The data hold over 85,000 clones, with roughly 92% observed a single time. Sequencing was performed on peripheral blood, taken 28 days after the second AZD1222 dose. The receptors shown here come from an adult who received the AZD1222 COVID-19 vaccine.

The V gene is TRBV28, the J gene TRBJ2-3; 13 bases align to TRBD2. V dropped 2 bases and J dropped 8; count of bases not matched to a gene: 7. Germline CDR1 is MDHEN and CDR2 is SYDVKM. CDR3 length: 16 residues. The CDR3: CASSLGLAGELGTQYF. In DNA form, the CDR3 reads TGTGCCAGCAGTTTAGGACTAGCGGGGGAACTCGGTACGCAGTATTTT.

The chain employs TRBV5-4 and TRBJ1-6; D uncertain. The ends were cut back, 4 bases at V and 8 bases at J, with 13 bases in the middle. The CDR3 spans 14 residues. The V gene's germline CDR1 is SGHNT and CDR2 YYREEE (reference sequence). This chain's CDR3 is CASSLYPRDSPLHF. The CDR3 DNA reads as TGTGCCAGCAGCCTGTACCCCCGCGATTCACCCCTCCACTTT.

This clone was found once. The chain is built from TRBV10-3 and TRBJ2-1; D is possibly TRBD1 or TRBD2 (6 bases each). V gave up 3 bases and J gave up 5 bases, with 8 bases separating them. Germline V gene sequence: CDR1 ENHRY, CDR2 SYGVKD. The CDR3 runs to 13 residues. For the CDR3, the DNA is TGTGCCATCAGTGAAAGGGGGGACAATGAGCAGTTCTTC. Residues: CAISERGDNEQFF.

The chain joins TRBV18 to TRBJ1-4; D remains unclear. The CDR3 runs 13 residues. Trimming removed 0 bases from V and 4 bases from J, with 3 bases in between. Germline assignment: CDR1 KGHSH and CDR2 LQKENI. CDR3 DNA sequence: TGTGCCAGCTCACCACCGGGTAATGAAAAACTGTTTTTT. Protein product: CASSPPGNEKLFF.

Written as DNA, the CDR3 is TGTGCCAGCCCCAGGGGGAATTCCGGGGAGCTGTTTTTT. Encoded protein: CASPRGNSGELFF. The chain joins TRBV11-2 to TRBJ2-2; 7 nucleotides match TRBD1. This CDR3 comprises 13 residues. Trimming removed 8 bases from V and 6 bases from J; junction bases left unmatched: 6. Looked up from germline, CDR1 is SGHAT and CDR2 is FQNNGV. Full variable domain (missing parts from reference TRBV11-2 and TRBJ2-2): EAGVAQSPRYKIIEKRQSVAFWCNPISGHATLYWYQQILGQGPKLLIQFQNNGVVDDSQLPKDRFSAERLKGVDSTLKIQPAKLEDSAVYLCASPRGNSGELFFGEGSRLTVL.

This rearrangement joins TRBV5-1 to TRBJ1-6, with no clear D. In germline, CDR1 is SGHRS, CDR2 YFSETQ. The CDR3 has 14 residues. Trimming removed 2 bases at V and 9 bases at J, with 12 bases between. Written as DNA, the CDR3 is TGCGCCAGCAGCTTAGGGCTCGCGGGTTCACCCCTCCACTTT. Translated: CASSLGLAGSPLHF.

The chain links TRBV7-2 to TRBJ2-2, with D possibly being TRBD2 (6 bases). The length of the CDR3 is 14 residues. Trimming cost V 7 bases and J 6 bases, with 15 bases left between them. Germline lookup yields CDR1 SGHTA and CDR2 FQGNSA. CDR3 residues: CASNGYGGSGELFF. CDR3 sequence (DNA): TGTGCCAGCAACGGATACGGGGGTTCCGGGGAGCTGTTTTTT.

The V call is TRBV28, the J call TRBJ1-6; 10 bases align to TRBD1. Per the germline V gene, CDR1 is MDHEN and CDR2 is SYDVKM. CDR3 length equals 15 residues. V shed 6 bases and J 8 bases; nucleotides not matched to a gene: 7. CDR3 coding DNA: TGTGCCAGCAGCGGTGGGGACAGGGGACATTCACCCCTCCACTTT. It is translated as CASSGGDRGHSPLHF.

This chain connects TRBV27 to TRBJ2-3, with D possibly being TRBD1 (6 bases). Germline CDR1 is MNHEY and CDR2 is SMNVEV (reference sequence). The V end was cut by 6 bases, the J end by 4 bases, with 11 bases between. The CDR3 is 13 residues long. The CDR3: CASSWTAADTQYF. The CDR3 nucleotides are TGTGCCAGCAGCTGGACAGCCGCAGATACGCAGTATTTT.

The J gene is TRBJ2-2, the V gene TRBV6-2 or TRBV6-3, with D uncertain. The germline CDR1 and CDR2 sequences are MNHEY and SVGEGT. This CDR3 spans 14 amino acids. V was clipped by 2 bases and J by 4 bases, with 8 bases between them. DNA of the CDR3: TGTGCCAGCAGTTACAACAGAGCCACCGGGGAGCTGTTTTTT. This gives the protein CASSYNRATGELFF.

The chain has TRBV4-2 and TRBJ1-6, with 7 positions matching TRBD1. CDR3 size: 18 residues. The germline gives CDR1 LGHNA, CDR2 YNFKEQ. V lost 1 base to trimming and J lost 4 bases; unmatched junction nucleotides: 10. The CDR3 region has the DNA TGTGCCAGCAGCCAAGCCATGGGGATGGGACAGTATAATTCACCCCTCCACTTT. This encodes CASSQAMGMGQYNSPLHF.

V gene TRBV6-1 combines with J gene TRBJ1-2; D is unresolved. The length of the CDR3 is 13 residues. The germline V gene has CDR1 MNHNS and CDR2 SASEGT. Trimming left V 2 bases short and J 2 bases short, with 6 bases between. CDR3 loop: CASSEPENYGYTF. The DNA of the CDR3 is TGTGCCAGCAGTGAACCCGAGAACTATGGCTACACCTTC.

This chain joins TRBV10-3 and TRBJ2-7; D assignment may be TRBD1 or TRBD2 (5 bases each). The CDR3 is 17 amino acids. V was shortened by 7 bases and J by 0 bases, with 22 bases between the two germline ends. Germline loops: CDR1 ENHRY, CDR2 SYGVKD. The CDR3 loop is CAIIGTIGAFSSYEQYF. CDR3 in DNA: TGTGCCATCATTGGGACCATAGGTGCGTTTAGCTCCTACGAGCAGTACTTC.

This chain connects TRBV27 to TRBJ1-5; D is perhaps TRBD1 (6 bases). The V and J ends lost 6 bases and 7 bases respectively, with 19 bases between them. Germline assignment: CDR1 MNHEY and CDR2 SMNVEV (reference sequence). This CDR3 region has 15 residues. The CDR3 region is CASRELTGTRQPQHF. For the CDR3, the DNA is TGTGCCAGCAGAGAACTTACAGGGACTCGGCAGCCCCAGCATTTT.

This clone was seen more than once but under ten times. The chain carries TRBV5-1 and TRBJ1-5, with a weak D call TRBD1 (5 bases). The CDR3 is made up of 15 amino acids. The germline gives CDR1 SGHRS, CDR2 YFSETQ. V was cut by 3 bases and J by 1 base, with 11 bases left in between. In DNA form, the CDR3 reads TGCGCCAGCAGCTCAGGGTTAAGCAGCAATCAGCCCCAGCATTTT. This translates into CASSSGLSSNQPQHF.

The V and J genes are TRBV6-6 and TRBJ2-4; 9 bases match TRBD1. Germline V lookup: CDR1 MNHNY, CDR2 SVGAGI (reference sequence). The CDR3 totals 16 residues. The V segment lost 5 bases and the J segment 3 bases; nucleotides outside the gene matches: 8. CDR3 sequence (DNA): TGTGCCAGCAGTGGGCCTTGGACAGGGGTCAAAAACATTCAGTACTTC. Encoded protein: CASSGPWTGVKNIQYF.

J is TRBJ2-3 and V is TRBV18; 8 positions agree with TRBD2. CDR1 and CDR2 from the germline V gene are KGHSH and LQKENI. The CDR3 length is 15 residues. The junction had 4 bases not matched to a gene; V was cut back by 5 bases and J by 0 bases. The DNA of the CDR3 is TGTGCCAGCTCAGATAGCGGGGCCAGCACAGATACGCAGTATTTT. It codes for CASSDSGASTDTQYF.

The chain links TRBV6-5 to TRBJ2-7; TRBD2 is a possible D gene (5 bases). Trimming shortened V by 7 bases and J by 4 bases, and 20 bases separated the two germline ends. The CDR3 spans 15 residues. The V gene's germline CDR1 is MNHEY and CDR2 SVGAGI. The CDR3 nucleotides are TGTGCCAGCACAAGGAGGAGCGTGGGATTGTACGAGCAGTACTTC. This encodes CASTRRSVGLYEQYF.

The chain recombines TRBV20-1 with TRBJ1-4; no clear D. Germline V gene lookup returns CDR1 DFQATT and CDR2 SNEGSKA (reference sequence). There are 15 residues in the CDR3. V shed 3 bases and J shed 0 bases, with 11 bases lying between them. The chain's CDR3 is CSASTSYATNEKLFF. In DNA, the CDR3 is TGCAGTGCTAGTACTTCTTACGCAACTAATGAAAAACTGTTTTTT.

The genes are TRBV6-5 and TRBJ1-5, with D maybe TRBD1 (6 bases). The V gene's germline CDR1 is MNHEY and CDR2 SVGAGI. V dropped 5 bases and J dropped 2 bases, with 13 bases sitting between them. The CDR3 totals 15 residues. The CDR3 sequence: CASSNTWGRNQPQHF. The CDR3 DNA sequence: TGTGCCAGCAGTAATACATGGGGGCGCAATCAGCCCCAGCATTTT.

V usage is TRBV12-3 or TRBV12-4 and J usage is TRBJ1-3; D unresolved. This CDR3 is 12 amino acids long. V lost 1 base and J 7 bases, leaving 5 bases between the germline ends. The CDR3 is CASSLGSNTIYF. The CDR3 nucleotides read TGTGCCAGCAGTTTAGGGTCTAACACCATATATTTT.

V is TRBV10-3 and J is TRBJ1-1; D is ambiguous. The V gene's germline CDR1 is ENHRY and CDR2 SYGVKD. The CDR3 sequence is 14 residues long. V was clipped by 3 bases and J by 5 bases, with 13 bases between them. Here the CDR3 DNA reads TGTGCCATCAGTGAATGGGCGGATGGAACTGAAGCTTTCTTT. Its translation: CAISEWADGTEAFF.

The V and J genes are TRBV9 and TRBJ1-1, with TRBD1 identical over 7 bases. This CDR3 comprises 15 residues. Germline CDR1 SGDLS, CDR2 YYNGEE. V was pared by 0 bases and J by 4 bases, with 6 bases of the junction left unmatched. This CDR3 reads CASSVGPQGVTEAFF. The CDR3 DNA is TGTGCCAGCAGCGTAGGACCCCAGGGGGTCACTGAAGCTTTCTTT. Variable domain in full (rest from reference TRBV9 and TRBJ1-1): DSGVTQTPKHLITATGQRVTLRCSPRSGDLSVYWYQQSLDQGLQFLIQYYNGEERAKGNILERFSAQQFPDLHSELNLSSLELGDSALYFCASSVGPQGVTEAFFGQGTRLTVV.

The V call is TRBV7-2, the J call TRBJ2-7; D gene unclear. Per the germline V gene, CDR1 is SGHTA and CDR2 is FQGNSA. V gave up 4 bases and J gave up 0 bases, with 13 bases separating them. The CDR3 has 15 residues. The chain's CDR3 is CASSSRHSDSYEQYF. The CDR3 nucleotides are TGTGCCAGCAGCTCCCGACATTCGGACTCCTACGAGCAGTACTTC.

The V call is TRBV7-2, the J call TRBJ1-2; 7 bases agree with TRBD1. J lost 5 bases, V lost 2 bases, and 8 bases had no gene match. CDR1 is SGHTA and CDR2 is FQGNSA in the germline V gene. This CDR3 contains 15 residues. This chain's CDR3 is CASSLLATGPYGYTF. The CDR3 nucleotides read TGTGCCAGCAGCTTACTTGCGACAGGGCCTTATGGCTACACCTTC.

The rearrangement joins TRBV4-2 to TRBJ2-1; 10 positions match TRBD2. The CDR3 runs to 16 residues. Trimming removed 0 bases from V and 6 bases from J; junction bases left unmatched: 5. From germline, CDR1 is LGHNA and CDR2 YNFKEQ. The CDR3 reads CASSQDERGGLNEQFF. In DNA, the CDR3 is TGTGCCAGCAGCCAAGATGAGCGGGGGGGCCTCAATGAGCAGTTCTTC.

The chain uses TRBV5-1 and TRBJ2-1; a weak D match, TRBD2 (6 bases). Germline assignment: CDR1 SGHRS and CDR2 YFSETQ. The CDR3 has 14 residues. Trimming left V 4 bases short and J 5 bases short, with 13 bases between. As DNA, the CDR3 is TGCGCCAGCAGCGGGGGGTCTGCGAACAATGAGCAGTTCTTC. It encodes CASSGGSANNEQFF.

The V call is TRBV2, the J call TRBJ2-7; either TRBD1 or TRBD2 may supply D (5 bases each). The ends were cut back, 6 bases at V and 6 bases at J, with 12 bases in the middle. The CDR3 contains 12 residues. The germline gives CDR1 SNHLY, CDR2 FYNNEI. In DNA form, the CDR3 reads TGTGCCAGCAGGGCCGGGACGGTCGAGCAGTACTTC. This translates into CASRAGTVEQYF.